This record covers a single TCR beta chain. Trimming cost V 0 bases and J 5 bases, with 12 bases left between them. Germline V gene sequence: CDR1 SGDLS, CDR2 YYNGEE. This CDR3 contains 15 residues. This entry is derived from a study of blood T cell repertoires in COVID-19. Study at large: There were acute and convalescent COVID-19 samples, and they came from the United States, Italy and Spain. Nucleic acid was either cDNA or gDNA, and it came from T cells, B-cell-depleted T cells, or PBMCs.

Authors' processing steps: Amplification with reference gene primers provided the estimates of nucleated cell counts. Only in-frame clones appear in the TCRdb table, and some are missing; sequencing was by immunoSEQ multiplex PCR. V, J and clone size are taken as reported in that table, and D and trimming were inferred from the DNA itself. Among some 230,000 clones, roughly four fifths were seen once, and the ten largest hold 2% to 2.5%. The sample was peripheral blood. This TCR was sampled from an older woman with acute or convalescent COVID-19. The V call is TRBV9, the J call TRBJ2-1; the D is unclear. In DNA, the CDR3 is TGTGCCAGCAGCGTAGGGGCGAGCCCAGACAATGAGCAGTTCTTC. Encoded protein: CASSVGASPDNEQFF.